This TCR beta chain was recovered during a study of T cell repertoires in cytomegalovirus infection (dated by TCRdb to between 2018 and 2021). For the wider study: Alongside well-studied HLA-B-restricted epitopes, the peptide stimulations were aimed at recently identified HLA-C-restricted CMV epitopes, whose presentation resists viral immunomodulation. The HLA type of each donor mattered for the analysis, because public TCR beta signatures pointed to carriage of CMV infection along with the matching HLA type.

The paper's findings and limits, for the study overall: In the ex vivo response, HLA-C-restricted CMV-specific TCR beta clonotypes were dominant, and in two of eight donors the single most frequent clonotype came from this HLA-C-restricted group. Cumulative frequency of public TCR beta family members discriminated carriers of CMV infection plus the relevant HLA type in this cohort and an independent approximately 340-donor cohort.

Sequencing used an Illumina HiSeq 1500. TCRdb passed the public sequencing reads through fastp at Q25 and MiXCR, retaining productive beta sequences. Records with the same CDR3 protein are collapsed into one entry carrying the most frequent genes and DNA. For this sample there are roughly 350,000 distinct CDR3 sequences; approximately 30% appear just once. The ten largest clones capture approximately 12% of the sample. This clonotype was seen a single time. Its antigen remains undetermined. No clone much larger than this one lies a single base away; base qualities are absent. One read gives only weak evidence. The sample's treatment or condition label, decoded: in vitro stimulation with specific CMV peptide epitopes to enrich CMV-specific T cells. CDR1 and CDR2 were assigned from the germline V gene as SNHLY and FYNNEI. The CDR3 contains 16 residues, cysteine and phenylalanine counted. CDR3 DNA only is kept here, 48 bases in frame from base 1. The junction carries 16 bases between V and J, which are trimmed by 3 bases and 4 bases respectively.

The TCR sequence derives from a human donor in good health (CMV status not recorded). Some clones in this sample may be carry-over from other donors' samples. The sequencing here drew on cultured PBMCs, taken from culture after CMV antigen stimulation. Rearrangement joined TRBV2 to TRBJ2-1; no confident D gene assignment can be made. The CDR3 corresponds to CASSEGSYPPYNEQFF. In nucleotide form, the sequence is TGTGCCAGCAGTGAGGGCTCCTATCCCCCTTACAATGAGCAGTTCTTC.